These 28 T cell receptor beta chains were sequenced from one sample in a study of OX40 agonist ivuxolimab in advanced cancers. Libraries were prepared by immunoSEQ multiplex PCR; TCRdb keeps only in-frame clonotypes and omits some of them. The data show tens of thousands of clones, 75% to 85% seen once. The sample was CD4+ or CD8+ T cells sorted from blood, taken in a trial of the OX40 agonist ivuxolimab. All receptors come from an adult with an advanced solid tumor such as melanoma, head and neck, liver or kidney cancer.

This clone was detected once. V usage is TRBV4-1 and J usage is TRBJ2-1; 12 nucleotides line up with TRBD2. The trim removed 1 base at V and 7 bases at J, leaving 5 bases unmatched. There are 16 residues in the CDR3. The germline CDR1 and CDR2 sequences are MGHRA and YSYEKL. The CDR3 protein is CASSQATSGGWNEQFF. The CDR3 DNA reads as TGCGCCAGCAGCCAAGCTACTAGCGGGGGGTGGAATGAGCAGTTCTTC.

The chain carries TRBV29-1 and TRBJ1-1; D is unresolved. Trimming shortened V by 3 bases and J by 3 bases, and 8 bases separated the two germline ends. CDR1 is SQVTM, CDR2 ANQGSEA, per germline. CDR3 length: 12 residues. In nucleotides, the CDR3 is TGCAGCGTTGATGGAGTGGACACTGAAGCTTTCTTT. Amino acid sequence: CSVDGVDTEAFF.

The chain is built from TRBV20-1 and TRBJ2-5; no clear D. The V end was cut by 3 bases, the J end by 7 bases, with 9 bases between. CDR3 length: 11 residues. The germline V gene has CDR1 DFQATT and CDR2 SNEGSKA (reference sequence). This chain's CDR3 is CSARSGVTQYF. The CDR3 DNA reads TGCAGTGCTAGGTCGGGTGTGACCCAGTACTTC.

V gene TRBV5-1 combines with J gene TRBJ2-1; the D gene is possibly TRBD1 (6 bases). The germline gives CDR1 SGHRS, CDR2 YFSETQ. V lost 1 base to trimming and J lost 1 base, with 12 bases between them. This CDR3 is built from 16 residues. This chain's CDR3 is CASSLLGGRSYNEQFF. The CDR3 DNA reads TGCGCCAGCAGCTTGTTAGGGGGTCGGTCCTACAATGAGCAGTTCTTC.

This clone has just one count. This chain links TRBV19 with TRBJ2-5, with D possibly matching TRBD2 (7 bases). The CDR3 loop spans 15 amino acids. Per the germline V gene, CDR1 is LNHDA and CDR2 is SQIVND (reference sequence). V was cut by 3 bases and J by 1 base, with 12 bases left in between. As DNA, the CDR3 is TGTGCCAGTAGTATCGGGGGGCTGGGCCAAGAGACCCAGTACTTC. This encodes CASSIGGLGQETQYF.

This chain connects TRBV6-5 to TRBJ2-4; TRBD2 matches at 10 bases. V was clipped by 5 bases and J by 11 bases; unmatched bases: 9. There are 14 residues in the CDR3. The germline V gene encodes CDR1 MNHEY and CDR2 SVGAGI. CDR3 nucleotide sequence: TGTGCCAGCAGTGACGTAGCGGGGGGATACTTTCAGTACTTC. Its protein product is CASSDVAGGYFQYF.

CDR3 nucleotides: TGTGCCAGCAGCCAAGTAACCGGGGCTGGGTATGGCTACACCTTC. Protein sequence: CASSQVTGAGYGYTF. This rearrangement joins TRBV14 to TRBJ1-2; TRBD1 is a possible D gene (5 bases). The CDR3 contains 15 residues. The V end was cut by 1 base, the J end by 5 bases, with 14 bases between. Germline V gene sequence: CDR1 SGHDN, CDR2 FVKESK.

The chain employs TRBV6-5 and TRBJ1-1; 7 positions agree with TRBD1. The CDR3 loop spans 14 amino acids. V lost 7 bases to trimming and J lost 2 bases; unmatched junction nucleotides: 7. The germline gives CDR1 MNHEY, CDR2 SVGAGI. The CDR3 is CASKKQGTNTEAFF. The DNA for the CDR3 is TGTGCCAGCAAGAAACAGGGGACCAACACTGAAGCTTTCTTT.

The chain employs TRBV10-3 and TRBJ2-7, with D perhaps TRBD1 (6 bases). The CDR3 contains 18 residues. Germline CDR1 ENHRY, CDR2 SYGVKD. Trimming took 2 bases from V and 3 from J, leaving 23 bases between them. The CDR3 here is CAISEGNGVGGSHYEQYF. In nucleotides, the CDR3 is TGTGCCATCAGTGAGGGGAATGGGGTTGGGGGCTCCCACTACGAGCAGTACTTC.

The gene calls are TRBV29-1 and TRBJ2-1, with 7 bases aligning to TRBD1. The germline CDR1 and CDR2 sequences are SQVTM and ANQGSEA. The J segment lost 0 bases and the V segment lost 5 bases, leaving 10 bases of the junction unmatched. The CDR3 extends over 16 amino acids. Here the CDR3 DNA reads TGCAGCGTTCGGACAGGCCTTTCCAACTCCTACAATGAGCAGTTCTTC. Translated, it gives CSVRTGLSNSYNEQFF.

J is TRBJ2-2 and V is TRBV11-3, with unresolved D. Germline V gives CDR1 SGHNT, CDR2 YENEEA. V lost 0 bases, J lost 5 bases, and 10 bases lay in between. The CDR3 is made up of 15 amino acids. The CDR3 spells CASSLDSTETGELFF. In nucleotides, the CDR3 is TGTGCCAGCAGCTTAGATTCAACAGAGACCGGGGAGCTGTTTTTT.

CDR3 nucleotides: TGTGCCAGCAGCTCGGGTTGGAACACTGAAGCTTTCTTT. Protein sequence: CASSSGWNTEAFF. V usage is TRBV7-2 and J usage is TRBJ1-1; no clear D. This CDR3 is 13 amino acids long. Germline CDR1 SGHTA, CDR2 FQGNSA. V was cut by 4 bases and J by 1 base, with 7 bases left in between.

This clone was seen once. CDR3 amino acids: CASSLVGGPYNEQFF. CDR3 DNA sequence: TGTGCCAGCTCACTAGTTGGGGGGCCCTACAATGAGCAGTTCTTC. The gene calls are TRBV18 and TRBJ2-1; perhaps D is TRBD1 or TRBD2 (6 bases each). V was pared by 4 bases and J by 2 bases, with 12 bases between. Germline CDR1 and CDR2: KGHSH and LQKENI. There are 15 residues in the CDR3.

Regarding this clone: Sequence at one end of the junction differs from germline and may be a read error. V and J are TRBV5-4 and TRBJ2-5; D is possibly TRBD1 or TRBD2 (6 bases each). The germline CDR1 and CDR2 sequences are SGHNT and YYREEE (reference sequence). The CDR3 covers 16 residues. CDR3 residues: CASCLRLGGRKETQYF. DNA of the CDR3: TGTGCCAGCTGCTTGCGACTAGGGGGAAGAAAAGAGACCCAGTACTTC.

J is TRBJ2-5 and V is TRBV2, with D perhaps matching TRBD2 (6 bases). CDR1 and CDR2 from the germline V gene are SNHLY and FYNNEI. CDR3 size: 14 residues. Trimming pared 7 bases from V and 5 bases from J, leaving 17 bases between. The CDR3 loop is CASKLALAGETQYF. The DNA for the CDR3 is TGTGCCAGCAAATTAGCACTAGCAGGGGAGACCCAGTACTTC.

This chain connects TRBV5-1 to TRBJ1-1; D is possibly TRBD1 (6 bases). This CDR3 is 13 amino acids long. Germline V gene lookup returns CDR1 SGHRS and CDR2 YFSETQ. Trimming removed 2 bases from V and 8 bases from J, with 13 bases in between. The CDR3 loop is CASSFDGGSEAFF. CDR3 bases: TGCGCCAGCAGCTTTGACGGGGGCTCCGAAGCTTTCTTT.

This sequence joins TRBV2 and TRBJ1-5; 10 bases agree with TRBD1. CDR3 length: 14 amino acids. The V gene's germline CDR1 is SNHLY and CDR2 FYNNEI. After removal of 4 bases from V and 7 bases from J, the junction contained 4 bases not matched to a gene. In DNA, the CDR3 is TGTGCCAGCAGTGCCGGGACAGGGGTCCAGCCCCAGCATTTT. Translating it yields CASSAGTGVQPQHF.

The rearrangement links TRBV19 to TRBJ2-3, with D perhaps matching TRBD2 (7 bases). Germline V lookup: CDR1 LNHDA, CDR2 SQIVND (reference sequence). The V and J ends lost 6 bases and 5 bases respectively, with 15 bases between them. The CDR3 extends over 14 amino acids. CDR3 DNA sequence: TGTGCCAGTAGCCCCCCGGGGGGCATAGATACGCAGTATTTT. This encodes CASSPPGGIDTQYF.

The chain recombines TRBV5-4 with TRBJ1-5, with TRBD1 as a possible D gene (5 bases). The germline CDR1 and CDR2 sequences are SGHNT and YYREEE (reference sequence). The V gene lost 2 bases and the J gene lost 1 base, with 7 bases spanning the gap. The CDR3 spans 14 residues. CDR3 protein: CASSLRGSNQPQHF. CDR3 DNA: TGTGCCAGCAGCTTAAGGGGAAGCAATCAGCCCCAGCATTTT.

The gene calls are TRBV10-1 and TRBJ2-5; 8 bases agree with TRBD1. CDR3 size: 18 residues. V was pared by 4 bases and J by 0 bases, with 13 bases of the junction left unmatched. Per germline, CDR1 WNHNN and CDR2 SYGVQD (reference sequence). DNA for the CDR3: TGCGCCAGCAGTGTATGTAATGGACAGGGAAAGTACCAAGAGACCCAGTACTTC. This encodes CASSVCNGQGKYQETQYF.

Only a few counts were recorded for this clone. V usage is TRBV25-1 and J usage is TRBJ1-2; no clear D. The germline V and J ends were trimmed by 1 base and 4 bases, with 10 bases remaining between them. Germline V gene data show CDR1 as MGHDK and CDR2 as SYGVNS. The CDR3 is 14 amino acids. This CDR3 reads CASSESVTAYGYTF. CDR3 DNA: TGTGCCAGCAGTGAATCTGTGACGGCCTATGGCTACACCTTC.

CDR3 protein: CASNSRQGSSYNSPLHF. CDR3 DNA sequence: TGTGCCAGTAATAGTCGACAGGGGAGCTCCTATAATTCACCCCTCCACTTT. This sequence joins TRBV19 and TRBJ1-6; 8 positions agree with TRBD1. The CDR3 loop spans 17 amino acids. The V gene end was trimmed by 7 bases and the J gene end by 0 bases; junction bases not matched to a gene: 8. Germline V CDR1 and CDR2: LNHDA, SQIVND (reference sequence).

Only a few counts were recorded for this clone. CDR3 nucleotides: TGTGCCAGCAGCTGGTTAGCGGGGGGTACAGATACGCAGTATTTT. Protein sequence: CASSWLAGGTDTQYF. The V gene is TRBV5-8, the J gene TRBJ2-3; 10 bases match TRBD2. From germline, CDR1 is SGHTS and CDR2 YDEGEE. There are 15 residues in the CDR3. V was pared by 3 bases and J by 3 bases, with 4 bases of the junction left unmatched.

The chain is built from TRBV6-6 and TRBJ1-1, with D perhaps matching TRBD1 (5 bases). The CDR3 length is 13 residues. CDR1 and CDR2 from the germline V gene are MNHNY and SVGAGI (reference sequence). V gave up 5 bases and J gave up 7 bases, with 14 bases separating them. CDR3: CASSGAGSYEAFF. The CDR3 DNA is TGTGCCAGCAGTGGCGCAGGGTCCTATGAAGCTTTCTTT.

The rearrangement uses TRBV15 and TRBJ1-4; unclear D gene. The CDR3 is 12 amino acids. The V gene lost 8 bases and the J gene lost 8 bases, with 12 bases spanning the gap. Germline V gene data show CDR1 as LNHNV and CDR2 as YYDKDF (reference sequence). This CDR3 is CATGRVGEKLFF. CDR3 nucleotides: TGTGCCACCGGGAGGGTCGGGGAAAAACTGTTTTTT.

V is TRBV21-1 and J is TRBJ2-6; TRBD1, as called in the table, went unchecked against the DNA. TRBV21-1 is given as a pseudogene. The CDR3 runs 15 residues. The CDR3 region is CASSSTVAGANVLTF. The DNA for the CDR3 is TGTGCCAGCAGCAGCACAGTAGCTGGGGCCAACGTCCTGACTTTC.

The CDR3 protein is CASSRGGGIVAKNIQYF. The DNA of the CDR3 is TGTGCCAGTAGTAGGGGAGGTGGGATAGTAGCCAAAAACATTCAGTACTTC. This chain uses TRBV19 with TRBJ2-4; D is perhaps TRBD2 (6 bases). The CDR3 is made up of 17 amino acids. V was cut by 4 bases and J by 0 bases, with 16 bases left in between. CDR1 LNHDA and CDR2 SQIVND come from the germline V gene (reference sequence).

This chain uses TRBV9 with TRBJ2-7; no clear D gene. This CDR3 comprises 14 residues. The germline CDR1 and CDR2 sequences are SGDLS and YYNGEE. Trimming removed 4 bases from V and 0 bases from J, with 11 bases in between. CDR3: CASSPPEPSYEQYF. The CDR3 DNA reads as TGTGCCAGCAGCCCCCCGGAGCCCTCCTACGAGCAGTACTTC.